These T cell receptor beta chains were read from a single sample in a study of blood T cell repertoires in COVID-19. The data were produced by immunoSEQ multiplex PCR, yet TCRdb's version contains in-frame clones alone and is incomplete. The table shows some 270,000 clones, with approximately 85% occurring only once. What was sequenced was peripheral blood. These TCRs come from a human donor with COVID-19, enrolled during active disease. The donor label of this sample is uncertain. Both conserved end residues are part of each CDR3. A D gene is named only where the DNA matches it firmly. The listing skips clone size in some rows; elsewhere it reads once, few, many or a size class.

abundance	j_gene	d_gene	v_gene	CDR3aa	CDR3nt
NA	TRBJ2-7	NA	TRBV6-5	CATTGASVAYEQYF	TGTGCCACCACCGGGGCTAGCGTCGCCTACGAGCAGTACTTC
many	TRBJ1-5	TRBD1	TRBV15	CATSSRGDRGLLGQPQHF	TGTGCCACCAGCTCCAGAGGAGACAGGGGACTTCTTGGTCAGCCCCAGCATTTT
once	TRBJ2-7	TRBD1	TRBV24-1	CATSDLRTGDPYEQYF	TGTGCCACCAGTGATTTACGGACAGGGGATCCCTACGAGCAGTACTTC
NA	TRBJ2-2	TRBD2	TRBV28	CASSQPRLAGNTGELFF	TGTGCCAGCAGCCAGCCACGACTAGCGGGGAACACCGGGGAGCTGTTTTTT
NA	TRBJ2-1	TRBD2	TRBV19	CASSISLAGGPHNEQFF	TGTGCCAGTAGTATCTCTCTAGCGGGAGGGCCCCACAATGAGCAGTTCTTC
few	TRBJ1-1	NA	TRBV5-8	CASSLGVIGDTEAFF	TGTGCCAGCAGCTTGGGGGTTATAGGGGACACTGAAGCTTTCTTT
NA	TRBJ1-6	NA	TRBV15	CATSAQAGEHSPLHF	TGTGCCACCAGCGCTCAGGCCGGGGAGCACTCACCCCTCCACTTT
once	TRBJ2-6	NA	TRBV30	CAWRDPGHVVSGANVLTF	TGTGCCTGGAGAGACCCGGGACACGTCGTCTCTGGGGCCAACGTCCTGACTTTC
NA	TRBJ1-5	NA	TRBV6-5	CASSFEGLPPQHF	TGTGCCAGCAGTTTCGAGGGTTTGCCGCCCCAGCATTTT
NA	TRBJ2-3	NA	TRBV12-3/TRBV12-4	CASSLARTDTQYF	TGTGCCAGCAGTTTAGCGCGTACAGATACGCAGTATTTT
NA	TRBJ1-5	NA	TRBV28	CASQDINSNQPQHF	TGTGCCAGCCAGGACATCAATAGCAATCAGCCCCAGCATTTT
NA	TRBJ2-3	TRBD2	TRBV4-1	CASSLGLAGAPGTDTQYF	TGCGCCAGCAGCCTGGGACTGGCGGGAGCCCCGGGCACAGATACGCAGTATTTT
NA	TRBJ1-2	NA	TRBV7-2	CASSTDIYGGYTF	TGTGCCAGCAGCACGGACATATACGGAGGCTACACCTTC
once	TRBJ2-1	TRBD2	TRBV5-1	CASSLERTSGIGEQFF	TGCGCCAGCAGCTTGGAAAGGACTAGCGGGATAGGTGAGCAGTTCTTC
NA	TRBJ1-3	TRBD1	TRBV5-1	CASSWTTGDGGNTIYF	TGCGCCAGCAGCTGGACCACAGGGGATGGTGGAAACACCATATATTTT
NA	TRBJ2-2	NA	TRBV3-1/TRBV3-2	CASSPTPIAVGELFF	TGTGCCAGCAGCCCTACCCCCATAGCGGTCGGGGAGCTGTTTTTT
NA	TRBJ2-2	NA	TRBV11-1	CASSLAQQAGELFF	TGTGCCAGCAGCTTAGCGCAACAGGCCGGGGAGCTGTTTTTT
NA	TRBJ1-1	NA	TRBV7-9	CASGRVSTEAFF	TGTGCCAGCGGCAGGGTATCCACTGAAGCTTTCTTT
NA	TRBJ2-1	NA	TRBV10-2	CASSEKRSSSYNEQFF	TGCGCCAGCAGTGAGAAGCGGTCCAGCTCCTACAATGAGCAGTTCTTC
NA	TRBJ2-7	TRBD2	TRBV27	CASRRLAGDGQYF	TGTGCCAGCCGCAGACTAGCGGGAGATGGGCAGTACTTC
NA	TRBJ2-7	NA	TRBV29-1	CSATRGRGEQYF	TGCAGCGCCACTAGAGGCCGGGGCGAGCAGTACTTC
NA	TRBJ1-1	TRBD1	TRBV6-2/TRBV6-3	CASSYAGVTGVITEAFF	TGTGCCAGCAGTTACGCCGGGGTGACAGGGGTGATCACTGAAGCTTTCTTT
NA	TRBJ2-3	TRBD1	TRBV5-1	CASSLSRGPDTQYF	TGCGCCAGCAGCTTGTCGAGGGGGCCAGATACGCAGTATTTT
NA	TRBJ1-1	NA	TRBV5-1	CASSLFVNTEAFF	TGCGCCAGCAGCTTGTTCGTGAACACTGAAGCTTTCTTT
NA	TRBJ1-2	TRBD1	TRBV28	CASSLLPRDRLGYTF	TGTGCCAGCAGTTTATTACCCCGGGACAGGCTTGGCTACACCTTC
NA	TRBJ1-2	NA	TRBV19	CASSIVPGYGYTF	TGTGCCAGTAGTATAGTTCCGGGCTATGGCTACACCTTC
NA	TRBJ2-5	TRBD2	TRBV29-1	CSVGPAGVRETQYF	TGCAGCGTTGGCCCAGCGGGAGTTCGGGAGACCCAGTACTTC
NA	TRBJ2-7	TRBD2	TRBV30	CAWAGTSGYEQYF	TGTGCCTGGGCCGGGACTAGCGGCTACGAGCAGTACTTC
NA	TRBJ2-3	NA	TRBV5-5	CASSLVGRDTQYF	TGTGCCAGCAGCTTGGTAGGCAGGGATACGCAGTATTTT
NA	TRBJ1-2	TRBD1	TRBV6-1	CASSDLGQFHNYGYTF	TGTGCCAGCAGTGATTTGGGACAGTTCCATAACTATGGCTACACCTTC
NA	TRBJ2-7	TRBD1	TRBV15	CATSRDGTGYEF	TGTGCCACCAGCAGAGATGGGACAGGGTATGAGTTC
few	TRBJ2-7	TRBD2	TRBV7-6	CASSLVASGSDEQYF	TGTGCCAGCAGCTTAGTGGCTAGCGGGAGCGATGAGCAGTACTTC
NA	TRBJ2-7	TRBD2	TRBV19	CASSVTSGSSYEQYF	TGTGCCAGTAGTGTAACTAGCGGCAGCTCCTACGAGCAGTACTTC
NA	TRBJ1-3	NA	TRBV7-2	CASSPWGEVSGNTIYF	TGTGCCAGCAGCCCTTGGGGGGAAGTCTCTGGAAACACCATATATTTT
NA	TRBJ1-4	NA	TRBV19	CASSSRDSKGEKLFF	TGTGCCAGTAGTTCTCGGGATTCCAAGGGAGAAAAACTGTTTTTT